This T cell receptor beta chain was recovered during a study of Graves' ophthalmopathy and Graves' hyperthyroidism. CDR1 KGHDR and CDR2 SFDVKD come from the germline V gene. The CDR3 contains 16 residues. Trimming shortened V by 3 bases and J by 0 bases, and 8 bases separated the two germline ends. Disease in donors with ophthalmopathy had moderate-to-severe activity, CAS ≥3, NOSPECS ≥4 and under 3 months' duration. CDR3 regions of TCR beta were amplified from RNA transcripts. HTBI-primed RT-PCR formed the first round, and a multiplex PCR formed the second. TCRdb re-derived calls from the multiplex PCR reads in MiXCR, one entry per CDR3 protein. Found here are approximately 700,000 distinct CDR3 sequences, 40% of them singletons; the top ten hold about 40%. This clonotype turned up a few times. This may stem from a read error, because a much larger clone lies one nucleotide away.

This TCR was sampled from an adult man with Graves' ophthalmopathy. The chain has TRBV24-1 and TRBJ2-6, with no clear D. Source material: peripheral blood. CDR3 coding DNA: TGTGCCACCAGTGATCTGGCAGACTCTGGGGCCAACGTCCTGACTTTC. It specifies CATSDLADSGANVLTF.